This T cell receptor beta chain comes out of a study of beta chain features in type 1 diabetes. Study details: Cell yields, gender and age were similar in healthy donors and patients. Over all samples combined, some 110 million sorted cells were examined. The study's findings and limits: In all four CD4+ subsets, TCRB CDR3 length was significantly, moderately reduced in type 1 diabetes. Reads derived from cDNA could over-represent cells showing high TCR expression.

Germline assignment: CDR1 GTSNPN and CDR2 SVGIG (reference sequence). J was trimmed by 8 bases and V by 3 bases; bases with no gene match: 11. This CDR3 region has 14 residues. In regard to this clone: What it recognizes is unknown.

Since all of the isolated RNA was reverse transcribed, expressed TCRB transcripts were what got sequenced. Regulatory, naive and central memory T cell samples averaged approximately 3.9 million reads. Some clones are missing from TCRdb's copy, which holds only in-frame ones; the method was immunoSEQ multiplex PCR. The table shows roughly 280,000 clones, with approximately 24% occurring only once. The TCR was taken from a woman younger than 45 with type 1 diabetes. The specimen was naive CD4+ T cells from blood. V is TRBV30 and J is TRBJ1-2, with 8 bases matching TRBD1. DNA for the CDR3: TGTGCCTGGAGCCCCGGCCAGGGGGCGAAAGGCTACACCTTC. Amino acid sequence: CAWSPGQGAKGYTF.